The sequence of this TCR beta chain was determined in a study of CD8+ T cells in alopecia areata. The CDR3 has 14 residues. Germline CDR1 reads SGHVS; CDR2 reads FQNEAQ. Trimming at V came to 2 bases and at J to 4 bases, leaving 5 bases not matched to a gene. cDNA prepared by RNA extraction and subsequent reverse transcription served as the template for sequencing. Profiling relied on immunoSEQ multiplex PCR, and the TCRdb table lists in-frame clones only, not all of them. In the table there are about 180,000 clones, around 60% of which are singletons. This chain uses TRBV7-8 with TRBJ2-7; 7 bases match TRBD2. The specimen comprised CD4+ T cells sorted from blood, sampled at week 0. This receptor was identified in a human donor with alopecia areata. This CDR3 is CASSLSGGSYEQYF. The CDR3 bases are TGTGCCAGCAGCTTATCGGGGGGATCTTACGAGCAGTACTTC.